This T cell receptor beta chain was identified in a study of T cell changes during pregnancy in multiple sclerosis. Here immunoSEQ multiplex PCR was the method, and the copy in TCRdb shows in-frame clones only, minus some. Of more than 35,000 clones detected, around 90% appear once; the ten largest clones hold about 0.53%. This clone was observed a single time. V lost 8 bases and J lost 7, with 9 bases in between. The germline V gene encodes CDR1 SNHLY and CDR2 FYNNEI. The CDR3 is 11 residues long. The input for sequencing was CD4+ T cells from peripheral blood mononuclear cells, taken before pregnancy. This chain uses TRBV2 with TRBJ2-1; D perhaps matches TRBD2 (7 bases). This TCR was recovered from a female donor with multiple sclerosis, enrolled in a pregnancy study. CDR3 in amino acids: CASGGANEQFF. Here the CDR3 DNA reads TGTGCCAGCGGGGGGGCAAATGAGCAGTTCTTC.